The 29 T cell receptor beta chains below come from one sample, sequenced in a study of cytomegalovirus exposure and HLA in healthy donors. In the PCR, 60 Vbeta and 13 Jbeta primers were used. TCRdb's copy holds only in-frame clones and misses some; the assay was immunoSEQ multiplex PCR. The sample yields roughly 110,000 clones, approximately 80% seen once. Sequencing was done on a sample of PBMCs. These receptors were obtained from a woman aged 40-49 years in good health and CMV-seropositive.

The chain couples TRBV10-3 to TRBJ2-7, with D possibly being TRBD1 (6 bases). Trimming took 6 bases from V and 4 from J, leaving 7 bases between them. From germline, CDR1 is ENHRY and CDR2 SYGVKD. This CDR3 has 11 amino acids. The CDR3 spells CAIRQGYEQYF. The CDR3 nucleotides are TGTGCCATCAGACAGGGTTACGAGCAGTACTTC.

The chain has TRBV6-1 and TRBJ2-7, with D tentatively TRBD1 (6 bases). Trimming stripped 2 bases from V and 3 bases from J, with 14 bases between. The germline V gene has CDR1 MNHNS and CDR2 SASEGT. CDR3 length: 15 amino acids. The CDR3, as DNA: TGTGCCAGCAGTGAACCGGGGACAAGATTCTACGAGCAGTACTTC. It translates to CASSEPGTRFYEQYF.

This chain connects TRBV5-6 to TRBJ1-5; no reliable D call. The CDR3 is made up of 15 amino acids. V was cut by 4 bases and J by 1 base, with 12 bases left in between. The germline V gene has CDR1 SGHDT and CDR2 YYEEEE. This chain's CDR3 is CASSHSPGSNQPQHF. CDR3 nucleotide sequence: TGTGCCAGCAGCCATAGTCCGGGGAGCAATCAGCCCCAGCATTTT.

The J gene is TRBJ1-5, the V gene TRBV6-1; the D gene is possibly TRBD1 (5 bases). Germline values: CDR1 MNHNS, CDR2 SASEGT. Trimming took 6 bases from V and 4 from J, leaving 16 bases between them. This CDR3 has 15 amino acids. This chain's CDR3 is CASRLAQGINQPQHF. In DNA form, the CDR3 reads TGTGCCAGCAGGTTGGCGCAGGGCATAAATCAGCCCCAGCATTTT.

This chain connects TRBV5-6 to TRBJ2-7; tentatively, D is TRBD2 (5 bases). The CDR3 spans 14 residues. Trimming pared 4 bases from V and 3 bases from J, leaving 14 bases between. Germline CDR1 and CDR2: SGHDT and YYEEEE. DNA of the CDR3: TGTGCCAGCAGCGCGGGCAGAGGGAACTACGAGCAGTACTTC. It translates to CASSAGRGNYEQYF.

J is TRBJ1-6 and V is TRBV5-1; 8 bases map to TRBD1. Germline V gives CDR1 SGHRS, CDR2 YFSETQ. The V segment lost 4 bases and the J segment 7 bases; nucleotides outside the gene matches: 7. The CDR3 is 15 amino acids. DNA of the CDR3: TGCGCCAGCAGCCAGGACAGGGTTGGGAATTCACCCCTCCACTTT. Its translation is CASSQDRVGNSPLHF. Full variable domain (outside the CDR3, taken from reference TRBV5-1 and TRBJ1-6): KAGVTQTPRYLIKTRGQQVTLSCSPISGHRSVSWYQQTPGQGLQFLFEYFSETQRNKGNFPGRFSGRQFSNSRSEMNVSTLELGDSALYLCASSQDRVGNSPLHFGNGTRLTVT.

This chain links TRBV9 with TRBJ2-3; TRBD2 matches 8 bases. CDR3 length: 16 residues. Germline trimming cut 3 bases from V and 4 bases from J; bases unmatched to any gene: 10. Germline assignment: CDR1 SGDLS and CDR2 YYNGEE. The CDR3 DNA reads TGTGCCAGCAGCGATCCTCGGGGGGGCCGAGCAGATACGCAGTATTTT. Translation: CASSDPRGGRADTQYF. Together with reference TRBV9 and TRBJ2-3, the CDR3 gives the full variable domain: DSGVTQTPKHLITATGQRVTLRCSPRSGDLSVYWYQQSLDQGLQFLIQYYNGEERAKGNILERFSAQQFPDLHSELNLSSLELGDSALYFCASSDPRGGRADTQYFGPGTRLTVL.

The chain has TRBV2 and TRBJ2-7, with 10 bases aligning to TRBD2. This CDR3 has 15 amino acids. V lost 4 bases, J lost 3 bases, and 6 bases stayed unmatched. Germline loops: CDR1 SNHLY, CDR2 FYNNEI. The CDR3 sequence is CASSGSSGGFYEQYF. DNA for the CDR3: TGTGCCAGCAGTGGTTCTAGCGGGGGCTTCTACGAGCAGTACTTC.

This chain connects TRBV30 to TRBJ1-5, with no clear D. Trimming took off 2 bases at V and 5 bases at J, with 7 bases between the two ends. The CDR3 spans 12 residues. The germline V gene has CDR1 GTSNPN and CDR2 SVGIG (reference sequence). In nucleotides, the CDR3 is TGTGCCTGGAGTCCGAACTATCAGCCCCAGCATTTT. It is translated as CAWSPNYQPQHF.

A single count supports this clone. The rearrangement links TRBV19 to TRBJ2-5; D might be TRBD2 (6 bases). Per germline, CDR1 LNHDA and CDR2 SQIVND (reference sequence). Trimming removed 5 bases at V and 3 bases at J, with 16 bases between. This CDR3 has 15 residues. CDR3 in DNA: TGTGCCAGTAGTCCAACTAGCATCTCCAAAGAGACCCAGTACTTC. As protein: CASSPTSISKETQYF.

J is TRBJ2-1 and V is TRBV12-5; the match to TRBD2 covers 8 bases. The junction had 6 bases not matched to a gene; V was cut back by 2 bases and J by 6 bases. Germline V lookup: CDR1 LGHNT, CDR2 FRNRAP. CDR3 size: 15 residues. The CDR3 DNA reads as TGTGCTAGTGGTTTGTTTATCCTAGCGGGCAATGAGCAGTTCTTC. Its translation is CASGLFILAGNEQFF.

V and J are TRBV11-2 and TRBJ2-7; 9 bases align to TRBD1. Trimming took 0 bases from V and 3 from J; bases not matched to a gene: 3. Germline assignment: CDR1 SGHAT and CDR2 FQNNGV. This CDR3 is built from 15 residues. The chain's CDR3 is CASSLEGTGSYEQYF. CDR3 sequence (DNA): TGTGCCAGCAGCTTAGAGGGGACAGGGAGCTACGAGCAGTACTTC.

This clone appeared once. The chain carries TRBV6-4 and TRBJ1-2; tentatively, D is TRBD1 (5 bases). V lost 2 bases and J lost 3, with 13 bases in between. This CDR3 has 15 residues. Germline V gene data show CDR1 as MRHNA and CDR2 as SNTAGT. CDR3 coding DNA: TGTGCCAGCAGTGACGCGTCGCAGGGCGACTATGGCTACACCTTC. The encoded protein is CASSDASQGDYGYTF.

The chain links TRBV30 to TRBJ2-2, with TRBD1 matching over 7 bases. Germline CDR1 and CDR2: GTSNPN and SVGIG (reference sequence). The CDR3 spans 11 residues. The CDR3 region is CASGGSGELFF. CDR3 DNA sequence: TGTGCGTCAGGGGGATCCGGGGAGCTGTTTTTT.

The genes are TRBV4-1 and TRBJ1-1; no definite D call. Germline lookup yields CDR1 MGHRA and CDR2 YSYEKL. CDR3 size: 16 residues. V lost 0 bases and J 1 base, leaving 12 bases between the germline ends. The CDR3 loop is CASSQDAGRANTEAFF. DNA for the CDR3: TGCGCCAGCAGCCAAGATGCCGGGAGGGCGAACACTGAAGCTTTCTTT.

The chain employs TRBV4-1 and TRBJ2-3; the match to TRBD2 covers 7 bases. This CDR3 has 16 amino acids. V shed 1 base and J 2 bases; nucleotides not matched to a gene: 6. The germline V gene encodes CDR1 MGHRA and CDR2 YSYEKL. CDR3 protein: CASSQAAAGFTDTQYF. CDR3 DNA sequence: TGCGCCAGCAGCCAAGCGGCAGCGGGGTTCACAGATACGCAGTATTTT.

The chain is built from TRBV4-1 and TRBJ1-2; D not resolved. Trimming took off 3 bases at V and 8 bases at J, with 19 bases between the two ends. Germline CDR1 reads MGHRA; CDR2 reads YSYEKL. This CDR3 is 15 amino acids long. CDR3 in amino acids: CASSQQPGWENGYTF. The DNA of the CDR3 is TGCGCCAGCAGCCAGCAGCCTGGTTGGGAGAACGGCTACACCTTC.

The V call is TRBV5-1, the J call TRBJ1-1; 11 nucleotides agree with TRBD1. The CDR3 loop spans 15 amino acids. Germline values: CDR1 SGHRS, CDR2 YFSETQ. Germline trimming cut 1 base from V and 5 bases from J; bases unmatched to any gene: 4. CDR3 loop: CASSLTGTGGTEAFF. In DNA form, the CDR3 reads TGCGCCAGCAGCTTGACAGGGACAGGGGGGACTGAAGCTTTCTTT.

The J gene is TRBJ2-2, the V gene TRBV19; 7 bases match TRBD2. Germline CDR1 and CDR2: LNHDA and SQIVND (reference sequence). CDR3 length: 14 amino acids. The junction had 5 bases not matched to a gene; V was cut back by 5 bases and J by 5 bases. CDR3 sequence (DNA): TGTGCCAGTAGTTTCGGGGGGAATACCGGGGAGCTGTTTTTT. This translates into CASSFGGNTGELFF.

The CDR3 spells CASSEGGNQPQHF. In DNA, the CDR3 is TGTGCCAGCAGTGAGGGGGGAAATCAGCCCCAGCATTTT. This chain connects TRBV2 to TRBJ1-5; weak D call: TRBD1 (5 bases). CDR1 is SNHLY, CDR2 FYNNEI, per germline. The CDR3 loop spans 13 amino acids. V was trimmed by 3 bases and J by 4 bases, leaving 7 bases between them.

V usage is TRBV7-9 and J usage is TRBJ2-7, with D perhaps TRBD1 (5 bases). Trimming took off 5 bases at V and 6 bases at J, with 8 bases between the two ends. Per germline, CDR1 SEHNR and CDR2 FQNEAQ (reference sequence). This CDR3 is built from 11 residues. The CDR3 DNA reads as TGTGCCAGCAGCCGACAGATCGAGCAGTACTTC. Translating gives CASSRQIEQYF.

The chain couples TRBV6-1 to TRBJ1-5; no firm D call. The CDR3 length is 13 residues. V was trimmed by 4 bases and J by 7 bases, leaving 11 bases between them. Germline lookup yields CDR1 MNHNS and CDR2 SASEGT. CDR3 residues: CASSGGGHQPQHF. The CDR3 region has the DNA TGTGCCAGCAGTGGTGGAGGGCACCAGCCCCAGCATTTT.

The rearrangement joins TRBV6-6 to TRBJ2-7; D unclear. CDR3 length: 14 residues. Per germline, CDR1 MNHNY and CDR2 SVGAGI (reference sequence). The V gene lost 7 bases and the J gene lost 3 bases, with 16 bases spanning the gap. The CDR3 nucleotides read TGTGCCAGCACACCGAGGTCGGTAATCTACGAGCAGTACTTC. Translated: CASTPRSVIYEQYF.

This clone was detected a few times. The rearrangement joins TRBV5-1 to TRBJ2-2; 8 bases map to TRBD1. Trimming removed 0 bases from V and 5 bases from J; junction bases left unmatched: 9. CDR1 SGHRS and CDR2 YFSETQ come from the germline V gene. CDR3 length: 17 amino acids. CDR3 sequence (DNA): TGCGCCAGCAGCTTGGTTGTCCAGGGGGCAGGGACCGGGGAGCTGTTTTTT. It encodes CASSLVVQGAGTGELFF.

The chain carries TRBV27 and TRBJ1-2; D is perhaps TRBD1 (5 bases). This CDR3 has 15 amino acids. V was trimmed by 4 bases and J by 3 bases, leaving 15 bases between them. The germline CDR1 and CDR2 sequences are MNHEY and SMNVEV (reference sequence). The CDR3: CASSWTQQAYYGYTF. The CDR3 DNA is TGTGCCAGCAGTTGGACCCAACAGGCCTACTATGGCTACACCTTC.

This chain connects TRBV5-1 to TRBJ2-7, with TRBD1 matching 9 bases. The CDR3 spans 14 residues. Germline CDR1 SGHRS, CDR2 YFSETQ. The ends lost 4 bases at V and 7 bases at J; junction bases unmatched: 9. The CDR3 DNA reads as TGCGCCAGCAGCCTTGGGACAGGGTCAGGGGAGCAGTACTTC. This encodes CASSLGTGSGEQYF.

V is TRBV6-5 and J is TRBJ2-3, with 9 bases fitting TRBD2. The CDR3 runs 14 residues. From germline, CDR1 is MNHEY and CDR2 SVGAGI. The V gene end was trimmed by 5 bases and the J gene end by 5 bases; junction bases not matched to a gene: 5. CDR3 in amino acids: CASSAGGRIDTQYF. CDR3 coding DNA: TGTGCCAGCAGTGCGGGGGGGCGAATAGATACGCAGTATTTT.

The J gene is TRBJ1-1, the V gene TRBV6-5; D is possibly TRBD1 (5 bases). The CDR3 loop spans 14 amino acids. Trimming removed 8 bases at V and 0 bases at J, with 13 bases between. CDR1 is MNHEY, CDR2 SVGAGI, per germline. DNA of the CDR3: TGTGCCAGCGGAGAAACAGGCATGAACACTGAAGCTTTCTTT. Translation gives CASGETGMNTEAFF.

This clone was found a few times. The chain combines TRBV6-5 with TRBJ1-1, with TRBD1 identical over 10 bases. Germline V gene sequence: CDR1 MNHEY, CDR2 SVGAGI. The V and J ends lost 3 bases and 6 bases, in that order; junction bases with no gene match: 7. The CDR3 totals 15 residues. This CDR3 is CASSYRRDRGSEAFF. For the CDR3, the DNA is TGTGCCAGCAGTTATCGCCGGGACAGGGGCTCTGAAGCTTTCTTT.